The 21 T cell receptor beta chains below were found in one sample sequenced in a study of neurological immune-mediated disorders. Via MiXCR, TCRdb re-called the 5' RACE reads, giving one row per CDR3 protein. The sample shows more than 75,000 distinct CDR3 sequences, just over 5% of them seen only once. Sequencing was carried out using PBMCs. All receptors derive from a woman in her 30s with multiple sclerosis.

V usage is TRBV20-1 and J usage is TRBJ2-4; D is uncertain. V dropped 3 bases and J dropped 2 bases, with 14 bases sitting between them. CDR3 length equals 15 residues. Germline lookup yields CDR1 DFQATT and CDR2 SNEGSKA (reference sequence). CDR3 sequence reads: CSARSVGRTKNIQYF. The CDR3 DNA is TGCAGTGCTAGGAGCGTAGGCAGGACCAAAAACATTCAGTACTTC.

This chain links TRBV7-9 with TRBJ1-1; D remains ambiguous. The V gene lost 3 bases and the J gene lost 7 bases, with 12 bases spanning the gap. The CDR3 loop spans 13 amino acids. In germline, CDR1 is SEHNR, CDR2 FQNEAQ (reference sequence). CDR3 in amino acids: CASSFPGVGEAFF. CDR3 nucleotides: TGTGCCAGCAGCTTTCCAGGCGTAGGTGAAGCTTTCTTT.

This clonotype was counted at least ten times. The chain's CDR3 is CASRGQGATNEKLFF. The CDR3 DNA follows: TGCGCCAGCAGGGGACAGGGAGCAACTAATGAAAAACTGTTTTTT. J is TRBJ1-4 and V is TRBV5-1, with TRBD1 identical over 9 bases. The germline CDR1 and CDR2 sequences are SGHRS and YFSETQ. The CDR3 runs 15 residues. After removal of 5 bases from V and 0 bases from J, the junction contained 2 bases not matched to a gene. The full variable domain, completed using reference TRBV5-1 and TRBJ1-4, is KAGVTQTPRYLIKTRGQQVTLSCSPISGHRSVSWYQQTPGQGLQFLFEYFSETQRNKGNFPGRFSGRQFSNSRSEMNVSTLELGDSALYLCASRGQGATNEKLFFGSGTQLSVL.

This clonotype was observed at least ten times. This rearrangement joins TRBV4-1 to TRBJ2-2; D call uncertain. V dropped 0 bases and J dropped 1 base, with 18 bases sitting between them. This CDR3 has 19 amino acids. Germline V gene lookup returns CDR1 MGHRA and CDR2 YSYEKL. CDR3 loop: CASSQDALPSAKNTGELFF. The CDR3 region has the DNA TGCGCCAGCAGCCAAGACGCCCTCCCCAGCGCCAAGAACACCGGGGAGCTGTTTTTT.

This clonotype was observed at least ten times. J is TRBJ2-1 and V is TRBV6-4, with 8 bases matching TRBD2. Germline V lookup: CDR1 MRHNA, CDR2 SNTAGT. Germline trimming cut 1 base from V and 6 bases from J; bases unmatched to any gene: 8. The CDR3 spans 16 residues. In nucleotides, the CDR3 is TGTGCCAGCAGTGACTTGGCAGCGGGAGACTCCAATGAGCAGTTCTTC. Its translation is CASSDLAAGDSNEQFF.

Only a few counts were recorded for this clonotype. This sequence may be a read error, since a much larger clone differs from it by one base. CDR3 protein: CASRTGGAGPNQHQHF. CDR3 bases: TGTGCCAGCAGGACAGGGGGCGCGGGGCCTAATCAGCACCAGCATTTT. The chain couples TRBV27 to TRBJ1-5, with 10 bases lining up with TRBD1. CDR3 size: 16 residues. Germline CDR1 is MNHEY and CDR2 is SMNVEV (reference sequence).

The chain has TRBV20-1 and TRBJ1-4, with D possibly being TRBD1 (6 bases). Germline V gene data show CDR1 as DFQATT and CDR2 as SNEGSKA (reference sequence). V gave up 6 bases and J gave up 4 bases, with 18 bases separating them. This CDR3 region has 15 residues. CDR3 sequence: CSAPYRERVNEKLFF. DNA for the CDR3: TGCAGTGCCCCTTACAGGGAGCGGGTTAATGAAAAACTGTTTTTT.

In this sample, this clonotype turned up a few times. V usage is TRBV20-1 and J usage is TRBJ2-1; 10 nucleotides align to TRBD2. The CDR3 covers 14 residues. V shed 3 bases, J shed 8 bases, and the junction held 7 bases outside the gene matches. Germline values: CDR1 DFQATT, CDR2 SNEGSKA (reference sequence). CDR3 sequence reads: CSARSGRGKDEQFF. The CDR3 nucleotides are TGCAGTGCTAGGAGCGGGAGGGGCAAGGATGAGCAGTTCTTC.

As concerns this clonotype: This may stem from a read error, because a much larger clone lies one nucleotide away. The chain couples TRBV12-3 or TRBV12-4 to TRBJ1-4, with 9 nucleotides matching TRBD1. The CDR3 totals 14 residues. Trimming cost V 7 bases and J 8 bases; bases outside gene matches: 8. CDR3 DNA sequence: TGTGCCAGCAACACGGACAGGGGACGAGAAAAACTGTTTTTT. This translates into CASNTDRGREKLFF.

This clonotype was seen many times. The chain employs TRBV20-1 and TRBJ2-1, with D tentatively TRBD2 (5 bases). The germline V and J ends were trimmed by 0 bases and 1 base, with 16 bases remaining between them. Germline V gives CDR1 DFQATT, CDR2 SNEGSKA (reference sequence). This CDR3 has 17 residues. CDR3 coding DNA: TGCAGTGCTAGAGATAGCTTCGCTAGCTGGTCCTACAATGAGCAGTTCTTC. Amino acid sequence: CSARDSFASWSYNEQFF.

This clonotype was picked up many times. This rearrangement joins TRBV4-1 to TRBJ2-2, with no clear D. With 1 base removed from V and 7 bases from J, the gap between germline ends came to 7 bases. The germline V gene encodes CDR1 MGHRA and CDR2 YSYEKL. The CDR3 consists of 13 residues. CDR3 amino acids: CASSQGMIGELFF. For the CDR3, the DNA is TGCGCCAGCAGCCAAGGCATGATCGGGGAGCTGTTTTTT.

In its sample, this clonotype was seen many times. The chain uses TRBV12-3 or TRBV12-4 and TRBJ2-2; D gene uncertain. The V and J ends lost 6 bases and 4 bases respectively, with 3 bases between them. CDR3 size: 11 residues. This chain's CDR3 is CASRVTGELFF. CDR3 coding DNA: TGTGCCAGCAGAGTCACCGGGGAGCTGTTTTTT.

Ten or more counts support this clonotype. The gene calls are TRBV20-1 and TRBJ2-3; D might be TRBD1 (6 bases). The CDR3 is made up of 14 amino acids. The germline V and J ends were trimmed by 6 bases and 6 bases, with 19 bases remaining between them. Germline CDR1 reads DFQATT; CDR2 reads SNEGSKA (reference sequence). CDR3 coding DNA: TGCAGTGCCTCGACAGGCATGACGGGGGATACGCAGTATTTT. It is translated as CSASTGMTGDTQYF.

This clonotype has a count of ten or more. The chain links TRBV7-2 to TRBJ2-3; D not certain. V was shortened by 1 base and J by 0 bases, with 11 bases between the two germline ends. The CDR3 totals 16 residues. Looked up from germline, CDR1 is SGHTA and CDR2 is FQGNSA. CDR3 DNA: TGTGCCAGCAGCTTAGGTGACCGTCTTAGCACAGATACGCAGTATTTT. The encoded protein is CASSLGDRLSTDTQYF.

The V and J genes are TRBV2 and TRBJ2-4; 8 nucleotides agree with TRBD1. Germline V gene lookup returns CDR1 SNHLY and CDR2 FYNNEI. The CDR3 runs 14 residues. V was clipped by 11 bases and J by 8 bases; unmatched bases: 14. CDR3 coding DNA: TGTGCCGGGATGGGGGCAGGGGGCCTGTACATTCAGTACTTC. Amino acids: CAGMGAGGLYIQYF. The full variable domain, completed using reference TRBV2 and TRBJ2-4, is EPEVTQTPSHQVTQMGQEVILRCVPISNHLYFYWYRQILGQKVEFLVSFYNNEISEKSEIFDDQFSVERPDGSNFTLKIRSTKLEDSAMYFCAGMGAGGLYIQYFGAGTRLSVL.

The chain combines TRBV10-3 with TRBJ1-5; D gene ambiguous. The V and J ends lost 8 bases and 0 bases respectively, with 8 bases between them. Germline V lookup: CDR1 ENHRY, CDR2 SYGVKD. The CDR3 covers 13 residues. The CDR3 spells CAIGSYSNQPQHF. Here the CDR3 DNA reads TGTGCCATCGGATCATATAGCAATCAGCCCCAGCATTTT.

This clonotype was seen at least ten times. This chain uses TRBV20-1 with TRBJ2-7, with 11 bases aligning to TRBD2. The CDR3 contains 15 residues. Germline V gives CDR1 DFQATT, CDR2 SNEGSKA (reference sequence). The V segment lost 3 bases and the J segment 3 bases; nucleotides outside the gene matches: 7. DNA of the CDR3: TGCAGTGCTAGCGATACTAGCGGGGGACACTACGAGCAGTACTTC. It is translated as CSASDTSGGHYEQYF.

This clonotype was seen more than once but under ten times. Given a much more abundant clone one base away, this may be a read error. The genes are TRBV20-1 and TRBJ1-5, with TRBD1 matching 8 bases. Germline-derived CDR1 and CDR2 are DFQATT and SNEGSKA (reference sequence). This CDR3 has 14 residues. The chain's CDR3 is CSATTTGGGQPQNF. The CDR3 DNA is TGCAGTGCAACAACCACAGGGGGAGGGCAGCCCCAGAATTTT.

This clonotype was observed at least ten times. The chain uses TRBV27 and TRBJ1-2; D is possibly TRBD1 (5 bases). CDR3 size: 15 residues. Germline-derived CDR1 and CDR2 are MNHEY and SMNVEV (reference sequence). Trimming took 7 bases from V and 3 from J, leaving 18 bases between them. The CDR3 bases are TGTGCCAGCACCCCTCTTGCAGACAGACACTATGGCTACACCTTC. Translation gives CASTPLADRHYGYTF.

This clonotype was found many times. This sequence joins TRBV6-5 and TRBJ2-5; D tentatively reads TRBD1 or TRBD2 (6 bases each). CDR3 length equals 15 residues. V lost 2 bases and J 5 bases, leaving 15 bases between the germline ends. The germline V gene encodes CDR1 MNHEY and CDR2 SVGAGI. CDR3 nucleotides: TGTGCCAGCAGTTACGATGGGGGGCGGGTTGAGACCCAGTACTTC. Amino acids: CASSYDGGRVETQYF.

This clonotype was seen only a few times. This chain connects TRBV20-1 to TRBJ1-3; TRBD1 might be the D (5 bases). Per germline, CDR1 DFQATT and CDR2 SNEGSKA (reference sequence). This CDR3 is built from 14 residues. Trimming cost V 0 bases and J 0 bases, with 6 bases left between them. The CDR3 is CSARDRVSGNTIYF. As DNA, the CDR3 is TGCAGTGCTAGAGACAGGGTCTCTGGAAACACCATATATTTT.